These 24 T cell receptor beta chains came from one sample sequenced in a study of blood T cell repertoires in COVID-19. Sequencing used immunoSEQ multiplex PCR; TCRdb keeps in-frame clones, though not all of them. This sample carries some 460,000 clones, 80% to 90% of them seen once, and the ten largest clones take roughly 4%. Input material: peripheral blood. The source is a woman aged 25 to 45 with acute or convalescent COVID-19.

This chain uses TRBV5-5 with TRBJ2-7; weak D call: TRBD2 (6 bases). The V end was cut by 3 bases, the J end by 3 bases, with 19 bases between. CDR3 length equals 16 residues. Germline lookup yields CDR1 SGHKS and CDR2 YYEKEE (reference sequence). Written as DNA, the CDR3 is TGTGCCAGCAGCTCGAAACCGCGGGATTCGATCTACGAGCAGTACTTC. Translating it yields CASSSKPRDSIYEQYF.

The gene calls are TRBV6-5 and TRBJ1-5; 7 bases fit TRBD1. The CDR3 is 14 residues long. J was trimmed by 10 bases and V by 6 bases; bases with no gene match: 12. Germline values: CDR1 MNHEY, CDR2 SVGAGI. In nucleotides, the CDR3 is TGTGCCAGCAGCCAACAGGGGCTCCTCGCCCCCCAGCATTTT. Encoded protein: CASSQQGLLAPQHF.

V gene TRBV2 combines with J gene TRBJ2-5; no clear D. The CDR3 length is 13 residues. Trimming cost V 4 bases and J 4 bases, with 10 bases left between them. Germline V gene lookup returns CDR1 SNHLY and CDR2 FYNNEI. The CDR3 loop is CASSVSSVETQYF. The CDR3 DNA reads TGTGCCAGCAGTGTCTCGTCAGTAGAGACCCAGTACTTC.

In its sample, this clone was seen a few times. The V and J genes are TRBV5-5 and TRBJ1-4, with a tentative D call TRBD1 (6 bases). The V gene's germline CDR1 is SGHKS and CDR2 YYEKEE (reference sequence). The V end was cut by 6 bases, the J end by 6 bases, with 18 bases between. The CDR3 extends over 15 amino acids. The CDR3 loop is CASTTQGEVDEKLFF. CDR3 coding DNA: TGTGCCAGCACCACACAGGGAGAGGTCGATGAAAAACTGTTTTTT.

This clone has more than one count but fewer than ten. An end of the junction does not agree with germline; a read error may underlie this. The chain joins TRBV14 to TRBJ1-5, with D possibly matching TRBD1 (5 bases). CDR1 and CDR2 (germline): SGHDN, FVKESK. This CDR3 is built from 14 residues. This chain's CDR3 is CASTLQGERQPQHF. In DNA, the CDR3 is TGTGCAAGCACACTCCAAGGGGAACGTCAGCCCCAGCATTTT.

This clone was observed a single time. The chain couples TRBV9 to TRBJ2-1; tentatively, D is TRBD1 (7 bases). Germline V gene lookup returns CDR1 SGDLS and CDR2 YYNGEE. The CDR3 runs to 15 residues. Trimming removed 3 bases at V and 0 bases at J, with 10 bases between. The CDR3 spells CASSGQGLSYNEQFF. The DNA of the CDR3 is TGTGCCAGCAGCGGACAGGGACTCTCCTACAATGAGCAGTTCTTC.

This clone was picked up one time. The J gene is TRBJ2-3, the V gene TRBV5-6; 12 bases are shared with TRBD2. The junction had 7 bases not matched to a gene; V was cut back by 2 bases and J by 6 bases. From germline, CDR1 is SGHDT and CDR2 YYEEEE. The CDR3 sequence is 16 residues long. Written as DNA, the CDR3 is TGTGCCAGCAGCTTCTCTAGCGGGGGGGCGTGGGATACGCAGTATTTT. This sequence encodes CASSFSSGGAWDTQYF.

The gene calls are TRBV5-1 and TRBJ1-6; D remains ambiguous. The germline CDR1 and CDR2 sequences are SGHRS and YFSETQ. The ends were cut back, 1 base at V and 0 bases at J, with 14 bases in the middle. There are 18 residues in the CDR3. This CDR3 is CASSLSYTTGSYNSPLHF. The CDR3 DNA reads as TGCGCCAGCAGCTTGTCTTATACCACGGGCTCCTATAATTCACCCCTCCACTTT.

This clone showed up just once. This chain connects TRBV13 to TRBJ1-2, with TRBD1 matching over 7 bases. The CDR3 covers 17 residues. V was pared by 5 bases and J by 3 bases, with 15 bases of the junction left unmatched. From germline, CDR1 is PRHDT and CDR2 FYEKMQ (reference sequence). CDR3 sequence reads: CASSRTHGTAGDYGYTF. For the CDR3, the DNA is TGTGCCAGCAGCCGCACTCACGGGACAGCCGGAGACTATGGCTACACCTTC. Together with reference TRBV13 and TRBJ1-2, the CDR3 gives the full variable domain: AAGVIQSPRHLIKEKRETATLKCYPIPRHDTVYWYQQGPGQDPQFLISFYEKMQSDKGSIPDRFSAQQFSDYHSELNMSSLELGDSALYFCASSRTHGTAGDYGYTFGSGTRLTVV.

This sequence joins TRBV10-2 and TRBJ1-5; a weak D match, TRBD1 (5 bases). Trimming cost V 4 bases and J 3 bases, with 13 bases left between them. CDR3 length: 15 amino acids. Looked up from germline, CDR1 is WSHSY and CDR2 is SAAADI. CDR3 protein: CASSVLAGNNQPQHF. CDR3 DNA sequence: TGCGCCAGCAGTGTTCTTGCAGGGAACAATCAGCCCCAGCATTTT.

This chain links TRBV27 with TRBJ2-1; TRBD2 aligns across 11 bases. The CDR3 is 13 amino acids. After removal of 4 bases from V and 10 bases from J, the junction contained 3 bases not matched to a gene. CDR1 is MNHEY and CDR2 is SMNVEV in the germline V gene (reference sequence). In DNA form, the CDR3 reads TGTGCCAGCAGTTCTAGCGGGGGGACCGAGCAGTTCTTC. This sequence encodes CASSSSGGTEQFF.

For the CDR3, the DNA is TGCGCCAGCAGCTTGTTGGAGGGCTCCTACAATGAGCAGTTCTTC. Translating it yields CASSLLEGSYNEQFF. The chain has TRBV5-1 and TRBJ2-1; D might be TRBD2 (6 bases). Trimming removed 1 base from V and 0 bases from J, with 8 bases in between. The CDR3 is 15 amino acids. Looked up from germline, CDR1 is SGHRS and CDR2 is YFSETQ.

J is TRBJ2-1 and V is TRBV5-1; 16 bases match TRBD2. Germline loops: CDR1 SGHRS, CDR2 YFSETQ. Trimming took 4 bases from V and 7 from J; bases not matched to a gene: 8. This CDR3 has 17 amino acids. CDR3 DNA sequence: TGCGCCAGCAGCAGAGGGACTAGCGGGGGGGCTTGGAATGAGCAGTTCTTC. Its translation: CASSRGTSGGAWNEQFF.

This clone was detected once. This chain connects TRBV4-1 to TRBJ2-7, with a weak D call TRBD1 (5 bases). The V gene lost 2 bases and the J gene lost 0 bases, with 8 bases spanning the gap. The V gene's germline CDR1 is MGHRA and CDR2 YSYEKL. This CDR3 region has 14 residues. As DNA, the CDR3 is TGCGCCAGCAGCCAATCAGGGAACTCCTACGAGCAGTACTTC. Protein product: CASSQSGNSYEQYF.

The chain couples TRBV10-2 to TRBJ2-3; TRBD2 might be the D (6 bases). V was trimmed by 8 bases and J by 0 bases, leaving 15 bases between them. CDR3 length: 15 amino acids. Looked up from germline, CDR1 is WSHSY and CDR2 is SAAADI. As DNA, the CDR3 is TGCGCCAGCGGAGGGCTTGGGGGGAGCACAGATACGCAGTATTTT. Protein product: CASGGLGGSTDTQYF.

CDR3 sequence: CASSFQRQHTGELFF. CDR3 nucleotides: TGTGCCAGCAGCTTCCAGCGGCAGCACACCGGGGAGCTGTTTTTT. This sequence joins TRBV11-2 and TRBJ2-2, with a tentative D call TRBD2 (5 bases). V lost 3 bases, J lost 3 bases, and 11 bases lay in between. The germline gives CDR1 SGHAT, CDR2 FQNNGV. There are 15 residues in the CDR3.

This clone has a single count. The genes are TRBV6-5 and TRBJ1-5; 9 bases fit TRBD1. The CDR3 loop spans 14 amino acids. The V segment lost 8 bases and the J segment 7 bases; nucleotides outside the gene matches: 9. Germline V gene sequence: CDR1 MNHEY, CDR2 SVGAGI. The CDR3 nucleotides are TGTGCCAGCCGGGACAGGGATCGGCGACAGCCCCAGCATTTT. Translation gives CASRDRDRRQPQHF.

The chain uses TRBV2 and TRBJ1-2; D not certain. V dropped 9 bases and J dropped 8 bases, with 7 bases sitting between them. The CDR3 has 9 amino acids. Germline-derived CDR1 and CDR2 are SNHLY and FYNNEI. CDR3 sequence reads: CARSMGYTF. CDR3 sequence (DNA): TGTGCCAGATCTATGGGCTACACCTTC.

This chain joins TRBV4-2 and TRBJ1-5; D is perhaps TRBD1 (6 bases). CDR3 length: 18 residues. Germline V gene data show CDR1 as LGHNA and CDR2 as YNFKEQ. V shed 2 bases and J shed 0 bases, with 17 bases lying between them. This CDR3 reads CASSQKSRTAYSNQPQHF. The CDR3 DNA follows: TGTGCCAGCAGCCAAAAAAGTCGGACAGCTTATAGCAATCAGCCCCAGCATTTT.

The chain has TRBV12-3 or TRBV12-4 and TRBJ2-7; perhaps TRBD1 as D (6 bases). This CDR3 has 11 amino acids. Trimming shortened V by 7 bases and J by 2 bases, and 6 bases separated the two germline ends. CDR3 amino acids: CASTGAYEQYF. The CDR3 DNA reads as TGTGCCAGCACAGGGGCCTACGAGCAGTACTTC.

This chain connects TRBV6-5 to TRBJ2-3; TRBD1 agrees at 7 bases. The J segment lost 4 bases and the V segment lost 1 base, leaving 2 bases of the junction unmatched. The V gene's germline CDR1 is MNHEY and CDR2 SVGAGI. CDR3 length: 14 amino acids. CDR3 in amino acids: CASSYYQGADTQYF. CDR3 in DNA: TGTGCCAGCAGTTACTATCAGGGGGCAGATACGCAGTATTTT.

The CDR3 coding sequence is TGTGCCAGCAGCTTAGTCCCTCGGACAGGGGGGCGAGGAGCTTTCTTT. It encodes CASSLVPRTGGRGAFF. J is TRBJ1-1 and V is TRBV11-2, with 10 bases aligning to TRBD1. With V trimmed by 1 base and J by 10 bases, 12 bases remained unmatched. The CDR3 covers 16 residues. From germline, CDR1 is SGHAT and CDR2 FQNNGV.

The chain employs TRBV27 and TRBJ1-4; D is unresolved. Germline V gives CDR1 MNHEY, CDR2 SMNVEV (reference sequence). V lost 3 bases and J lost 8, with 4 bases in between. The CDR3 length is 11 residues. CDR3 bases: TGTGCCAGCAGTTTCCAAGAAAAACTGTTTTTT. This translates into CASSFQEKLFF.

The CDR3 protein is CASSWDRGFTEAFF. CDR3 sequence (DNA): TGTGCCAGCAGTTGGGACAGGGGTTTTACTGAAGCTTTCTTT. This chain joins TRBV27 and TRBJ1-1; TRBD1 aligns across 10 bases. Germline-derived CDR1 and CDR2 are MNHEY and SMNVEV (reference sequence). The trim removed 4 bases at V and 5 bases at J, leaving 4 bases unmatched. The CDR3 extends over 14 amino acids.